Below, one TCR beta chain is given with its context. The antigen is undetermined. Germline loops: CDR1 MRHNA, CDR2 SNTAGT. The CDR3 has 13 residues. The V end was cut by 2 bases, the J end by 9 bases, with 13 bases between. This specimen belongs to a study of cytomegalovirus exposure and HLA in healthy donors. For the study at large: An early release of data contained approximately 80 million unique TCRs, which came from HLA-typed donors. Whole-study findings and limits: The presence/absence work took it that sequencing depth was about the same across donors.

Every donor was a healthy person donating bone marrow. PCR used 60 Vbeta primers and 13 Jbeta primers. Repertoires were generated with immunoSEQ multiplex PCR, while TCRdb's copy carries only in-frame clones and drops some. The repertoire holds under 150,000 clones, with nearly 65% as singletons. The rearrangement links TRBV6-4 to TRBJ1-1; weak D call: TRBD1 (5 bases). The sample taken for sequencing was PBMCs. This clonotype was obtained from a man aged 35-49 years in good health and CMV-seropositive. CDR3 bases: TGTGCCAGCAGTGACGGACAAACAGCCCAAGCTTTCTTT. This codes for CASSDGQTAQAFF.